The clone carrying this T cell receptor beta chain was seen only once. The entry originates in a study of T cell changes during pregnancy in multiple sclerosis. Germline CDR1 MGHRA, CDR2 YSYEKL. Losses at the gene ends were 4 bases for V and 7 bases for J; bases not matched to a gene: 4. The CDR3 runs to 14 residues. TCRdb's table, derived via immunoSEQ multiplex PCR, lists solely in-frame clones and lacks some. The data show over 35,000 clones, 70% to 90% seen once. This rearrangement joins TRBV4-1 to TRBJ1-4, with 9 bases that match TRBD1. The origin of this receptor is a female donor with multiple sclerosis, enrolled in a pregnancy study. The sample here was CD4+ T cells from peripheral blood mononuclear cells, taken after pregnancy. CDR3 coding DNA: TGCGCCAGCAGCCGAGGGACAGGGAGTGAAAAACTGTTTTTT. Its translation is CASSRGTGSEKLFF.